Listed below are T cell receptor beta chains from one sample, sequenced in a study of control samples from healthy donors and cancer patients. Clones were sequenced by immunoSEQ multiplex PCR, and TCRdb holds only the in-frame ones, with some missing. The sample includes under 150,000 clones, around 87% of them seen just once. The source material was blood. The origin of the receptors is a man aged 60 to 69 in good health. Both conserved end residues are part of each CDR3. The D gene is left open where the match is weak. Size is omitted from some rows. Given values are once, few, many or a class for expanded clones.

D gene	clone size	J gene	V gene	CDR3 protein	CDR3 DNA
.	.	TRBJ2-1	TRBV7-2	CASRSRQISYNEQFF	TGTGCCAGCAGGTCTAGGCAGATCTCCTACAATGAGCAGTTCTTC
.	.	TRBJ1-2	TRBV5-4	CASSFVGTTAYGYTF	TGTGCCAGCAGCTTTGTGGGTACGACTGCGTATGGCTACACCTTC
.	.	TRBJ1-3	TRBV12-3/TRBV12-4	CASSFSGNTIYF	TGTGCCAGCAGTTTCTCTGGAAACACCATATATTTT
.	.	TRBJ1-4	TRBV3-1/TRBV3-2	CASSQVNRVDEKLFF	TGTGCCAGCAGCCAAGTAAACAGGGTGGACGAAAAACTGTTTTTT
.	.	TRBJ1-5	TRBV7-2	CASSLEGDQPQHF	TGTGCCAGCAGCTTAGAGGGCGATCAGCCCCAGCATTTT
.	once	TRBJ2-3	TRBV4-3	CASGRTDTQYF	TGCGCCAGCGGGCGCACAGATACGCAGTATTTT
.	.	TRBJ2-6	TRBV5-6	CASSLGQGLGGANVLTF	TGTGCCAGCAGCTTGGGGCAGGGATTAGGCGGGGCCAACGTCCTGACTTTC
.	.	TRBJ1-2	TRBV12-3/TRBV12-4	CASSPSGVGYTF	TGTGCCAGCAGCCCTTCTGGGGTAGGCTACACCTTC
TRBD1	.	TRBJ2-7	TRBV9	CASSTTGSYEQYF	TGTGCCAGCAGCACGACAGGGTCCTACGAGCAGTACTTC
.	once	TRBJ1-4	TRBV7-9	CASSLSPGGNTNEKLFF	TGTGCCAGCAGCTTATCCCCCGGAGGGAACACTAATGAAAAACTGTTTTTT
.	.	TRBJ1-2	TRBV28	CASSLKWQRGYTF	TGTGCCAGCAGTTTAAAGTGGCAGAGGGGCTACACCTTC
.	.	TRBJ1-1	TRBV5-4	CASSQSSGAEAFF	TGTGCCAGCAGCCAATCATCTGGGGCTGAAGCTTTCTTT
.	.	TRBJ2-3	TRBV6-1	CASSEGWGSTDTQYF	TGTGCCAGCAGTGAAGGGTGGGGGAGCACAGATACGCAGTATTTT
.	few	TRBJ1-6	TRBV28	CASLRDTANSPLHF	TGTGCCAGTCTCCGGGACACAGCTAATTCACCCCTCCACTTT
.	.	TRBJ1-2	TRBV7-9	CASSLGSWGNGYTF	TGTGCCAGCAGCTTAGGTTCCTGGGGGAATGGCTACACCTTC
TRBD1	.	TRBJ1-1	TRBV27	CASSLSGQGRGNTEAFF	TGTGCCAGCAGTTTATCGGGACAGGGAAGAGGAAACACTGAAGCTTTCTTT
.	.	TRBJ1-2	TRBV15	CATSVGYGYTF	TGTGCCACCTCGGTAGGCTATGGCTACACCTTC
.	.	TRBJ2-5	TRBV14	CASSRLRGPDLVDETQYF	TGTGCCAGCAGCCGCCTGCGGGGGCCGGACCTGGTTGATGAGACCCAGTACTTC
.	.	TRBJ2-1	TRBV19	CASSIDPPGLNSYNEQFF	TGTGCCAGTAGTATAGATCCCCCAGGTTTGAACTCCTACAATGAGCAGTTCTTC
.	.	TRBJ2-3	TRBV11-2	CASSLTPWGLPDTQYF	TGTGCCAGCAGCTTAACCCCTTGGGGCTTACCAGATACGCAGTATTTT
TRBD1	once	TRBJ1-5	TRBV7-2	CASSLEGDRAFGPQHF	TGTGCCAGCAGCTTAGAGGGGGACAGGGCGTTTGGGCCCCAGCATTTT
.	.	TRBJ2-7	TRBV21-1	CASEKLERGAYEQYF	TGTGCCAGCGAAAAACTAGAGAGGGGGGCCTACGAGCAGTACTTC
.	.	TRBJ2-2	TRBV5-6	CASSATQGVPGELFF	TGTGCCAGCAGCGCGACCCAGGGAGTACCCGGGGAGCTGTTTTTT
.	.	TRBJ1-1	TRBV6-5	CASRRPQGRTEAFF	TGTGCCAGCCGCCGTCCCCAGGGGAGGACTGAAGCTTTCTTT
.	.	TRBJ1-3	TRBV28	CASSLGGPSGNTIYF	TGTGCCAGCAGTTTGGGGGGGCCCTCTGGAAACACCATATATTTT
.	.	TRBJ2-7	TRBV11-1	CASSLDPGRVYEQYF	TGTGCCAGCAGCTTAGATCCAGGTAGAGTCTACGAGCAGTACTTC
.	.	TRBJ2-7	TRBV2	CASSLGLEVYEQYF	TGTGCCAGCAGTTTAGGTCTTGAGGTCTACGAGCAGTACTTC
.	.	TRBJ1-2	TRBV27	CASSLGPSNYGYTF	TGTGCCAGCAGCTTGGGACCTTCTAACTATGGCTACACCTTC
.	.	TRBJ1-3	TRBV5-6	CASSSGVQNTIYF	TGTGCCAGCAGCTCAGGGGTCCAAAACACCATATATTTT
.	.	TRBJ1-6	TRBV7-2	CASSKDGGTGSPLHF	TGTGCCAGCAGCAAGGACGGGGGGACGGGTTCACCCCTCCACTTT
.	.	TRBJ2-7	TRBV6-5	CASSYRQSSYEQYF	TGTGCCAGCAGTTACCGACAGTCTTCCTACGAGCAGTACTTC
.	.	TRBJ1-2	TRBV25-1	CASSLGSTNYGYTF	TGTGCCAGCAGTCTGGGCAGTACTAACTATGGCTACACCTTC
TRBD2	once	TRBJ2-2	TRBV7-3	CASSLLAGGSTGELFF	TGTGCCAGCAGCTTACTCGCGGGGGGTTCCACCGGGGAGCTGTTTTTT
.	.	TRBJ2-2	TRBV28	CASSPQDTFTGELFF	TGTGCCAGCAGTCCACAGGACACTTTCACCGGGGAGCTGTTTTTT
.	.	TRBJ1-1	TRBV2	CASSEALGGTEAFF	TGTGCCAGCAGTGAAGCGCTAGGAGGGACTGAAGCTTTCTTT
.	.	TRBJ2-7	TRBV27	CASSSLTHQYEQYF	TGTGCCAGCAGTTCACTGACCCATCAATACGAGCAGTACTTC
TRBD1	.	TRBJ1-2	TRBV28	CASSSTPGQGARGYTF	TGTGCCAGCAGCTCCACCCCGGGACAGGGGGCGCGGGGCTACACCTTC
.	.	TRBJ1-1	TRBV6-6	CASSTVNTEAFF	TGTGCCAGCTCTACGGTTAACACTGAAGCTTTCTTT
TRBD1	.	TRBJ2-7	TRBV7-2	CASSFRTGGHYEQYF	TGTGCCAGCAGCTTCCGGACAGGGGGACACTACGAGCAGTACTTC